These 12 T cell receptor beta chains share one sample of origin, sequenced in a study of blood T cell repertoires in COVID-19. Clones were sequenced by immunoSEQ multiplex PCR, and TCRdb holds only the in-frame ones, with some missing. The profile shows around 28,000 clones, 75% to 90% of them singletons. Sequencing used peripheral blood. These TCRs come from a human donor with acute or convalescent COVID-19. The donor label of this sample is uncertain.

The V call is TRBV5-6, the J call TRBJ1-3; TRBD1 might be the D (6 bases). Germline V CDR1 and CDR2: SGHDT, YYEEEE. This CDR3 is built from 15 residues. V gave up 4 bases and J gave up 4 bases, with 15 bases separating them. CDR3 region: CASSVRGSGGNTIYF. CDR3 coding DNA: TGTGCCAGCAGCGTGAGGGGGTCGGGCGGAAACACCATATATTTT.

The CDR3 reads CASSRTSASYEQYF. The CDR3 DNA is TGTGCCAGCAGTCGGACTAGCGCCTCCTACGAGCAGTACTTC. The chain recombines TRBV3-1 (or the pseudogene TRBV3-2) with TRBJ2-7, with 9 bases aligning to TRBD2. This CDR3 has 14 residues. Germline assignment: CDR1 LGHDT and CDR2 YNNKEL (reference sequence). The J segment lost 0 bases and the V segment lost 6 bases, leaving 3 bases of the junction unmatched.

The rearrangement joins TRBV18 to TRBJ2-5; tentative D call: TRBD1 (5 bases). CDR1 and CDR2 from the germline V gene are KGHSH and LQKENI. The V and J ends lost 0 bases and 2 bases respectively, with 10 bases between them. The CDR3 consists of 15 residues. Written as DNA, the CDR3 is TGTGCCAGCTCACCACCGACAGCCGTTCAAGAGACCCAGTACTTC. Translation: CASSPPTAVQETQYF.

This clone has a single count. The chain carries TRBV28 and TRBJ1-4, with D uncertain. Germline-derived CDR1 and CDR2 are MDHEN and SYDVKM. The CDR3 length is 13 residues. The V and J ends lost 3 bases and 8 bases respectively, with 10 bases between them. CDR3 sequence (DNA): TGTGCCAGCAGTTTTGTTTCGGGGGAAAAACTGTTTTTT. Protein product: CASSFVSGEKLFF.

In this sample, this clone turned up a few times. The genes are TRBV5-4 and TRBJ2-1; possible D gene TRBD1, 6 bases. This CDR3 is 14 amino acids long. CDR1 and CDR2 (germline): SGHNT, YYREEE (reference sequence). Trimming took off 3 bases at V and 5 bases at J, with 12 bases between the two ends. The CDR3 reads CASSSGQMNNEQFF. The CDR3 DNA sequence: TGTGCCAGCAGCTCCGGACAGATGAACAATGAGCAGTTCTTC.

This clone is medium-sized. The chain carries TRBV24-1 and TRBJ2-3; D may be TRBD2 (5 bases). Trimming took 4 bases from V and 12 from J, leaving 19 bases between them. This CDR3 region has 14 residues. The germline gives CDR1 KGHDR, CDR2 SFDVKD. The CDR3 spells CATSEADNARVQYF. CDR3 nucleotides: TGTGCCACCAGTGAGGCTGACAACGCGAGGGTTCAGTATTTT.

The chain is built from TRBV14 and TRBJ1-2, with 10 positions matching TRBD1. J was trimmed by 7 bases and V by 3 bases; bases with no gene match: 8. This CDR3 spans 15 amino acids. The V gene's germline CDR1 is SGHDN and CDR2 FVKESK. CDR3 bases: TGTGCCAGCAGCCATGACCTCCGGGACAGGGGTGGCTACACCTTC. It codes for CASSHDLRDRGGYTF.

V gene TRBV29-1 combines with J gene TRBJ1-3, with D maybe TRBD1 (5 bases). With 6 bases removed from V and 0 bases from J, the gap between germline ends came to 9 bases. CDR1 and CDR2 from the germline V gene are SQVTM and ANQGSEA. The CDR3 consists of 13 residues. The CDR3 DNA reads TGCAGCGTACAGGTCCACTCTGGAAACACCATATATTTT. Translating gives CSVQVHSGNTIYF.

This chain connects TRBV5-1 to TRBJ2-7; 13 bases match TRBD2. CDR1 SGHRS and CDR2 YFSETQ come from the germline V gene. This CDR3 spans 16 amino acids. The V gene end was trimmed by 3 bases and the J gene end by 12 bases; junction bases not matched to a gene: 15. CDR3 residues: CASSSGRTSGSPSLYF. The CDR3 coding sequence is TGCGCCAGCAGCTCAGGCAGGACTAGCGGGAGCCCTTCACTGTACTTC.

This chain joins TRBV5-4 and TRBJ2-7; the match to TRBD1 covers 9 bases. V shed 4 bases and J 7 bases; nucleotides not matched to a gene: 9. Germline V CDR1 and CDR2: SGHNT, YYREEE (reference sequence). This CDR3 region has 14 residues. CDR3 sequence: CASSPGQGKGEQYF. In nucleotides, the CDR3 is TGTGCCAGCAGCCCGGGACAGGGTAAAGGGGAGCAGTACTTC.

This clone was seen only once. The chain joins TRBV7-2 to TRBJ2-1, with 10 bases identical to TRBD2. With 4 bases clipped from V and 6 bases from J, the junction kept 6 bases outside the gene matches. The CDR3 has 15 amino acids. Germline CDR1 SGHTA, CDR2 FQGNSA. Written as DNA, the CDR3 is TGTGCCAGCAGCTGGCTAGCGGGAGAGCTCAATGAGCAGTTCTTC. This sequence encodes CASSWLAGELNEQFF.

J is TRBJ2-4 and V is TRBV7-2; 13 nucleotides line up with TRBD2. The length of the CDR3 is 17 residues. V lost 10 bases and J lost 2; bases outside the gene matches: 11. Per germline, CDR1 SGHTA and CDR2 FQGNSA. As DNA, the CDR3 is TGTGCCACCGGTGGACAGACTAGCGGGGGGTCCAAAAACATTCAGTACTTC. It is translated as CATGGQTSGGSKNIQYF.